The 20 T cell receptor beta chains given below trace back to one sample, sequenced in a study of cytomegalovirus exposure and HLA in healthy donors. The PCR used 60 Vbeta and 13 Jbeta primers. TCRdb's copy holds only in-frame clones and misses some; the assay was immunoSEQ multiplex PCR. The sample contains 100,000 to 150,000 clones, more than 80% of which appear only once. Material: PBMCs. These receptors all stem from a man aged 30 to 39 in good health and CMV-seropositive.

The CDR3 here is CASRPTTGTGTEKLFF. The CDR3, as DNA: TGTGCCAGCAGGCCAACTACCGGGACAGGGACTGAAAAACTGTTTTTT. This chain connects TRBV11-2 to TRBJ1-4, with 9 bases lining up with TRBD1. CDR3 length: 16 amino acids. Germline-derived CDR1 and CDR2 are SGHAT and FQNNGV. Germline trimming cut 6 bases from V and 7 bases from J; bases unmatched to any gene: 12.

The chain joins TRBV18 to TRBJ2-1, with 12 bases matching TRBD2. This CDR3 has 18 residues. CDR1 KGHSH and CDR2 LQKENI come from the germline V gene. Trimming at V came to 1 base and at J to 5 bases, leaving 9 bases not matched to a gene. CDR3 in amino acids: CASSPRLPSGGAHNEQFF. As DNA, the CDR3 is TGTGCCAGCTCACCACGGTTACCTAGCGGGGGGGCCCACAATGAGCAGTTCTTC.

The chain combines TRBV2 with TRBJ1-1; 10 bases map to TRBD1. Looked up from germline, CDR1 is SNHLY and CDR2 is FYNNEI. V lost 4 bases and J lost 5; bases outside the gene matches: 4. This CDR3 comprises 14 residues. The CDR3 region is CASSGQGAGTEAFF. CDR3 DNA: TGTGCCAGCAGTGGACAGGGGGCAGGGACTGAAGCTTTCTTT.

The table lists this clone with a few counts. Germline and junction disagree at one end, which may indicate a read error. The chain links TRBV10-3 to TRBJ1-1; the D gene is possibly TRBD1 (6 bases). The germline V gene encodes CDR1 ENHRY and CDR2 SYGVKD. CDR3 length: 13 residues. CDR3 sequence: CASSVTGSTEAFF. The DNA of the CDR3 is TGTGCCAGCAGTGTTACAGGGAGCACTGAAGCTTTCTTT.

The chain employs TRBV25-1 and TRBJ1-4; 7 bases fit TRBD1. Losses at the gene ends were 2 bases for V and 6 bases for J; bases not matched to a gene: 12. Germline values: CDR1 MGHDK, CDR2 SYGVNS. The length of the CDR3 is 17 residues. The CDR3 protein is CASSETSGTEIYEKLFF. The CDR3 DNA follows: TGTGCCAGCAGTGAAACCTCCGGGACAGAAATTTATGAAAAACTGTTTTTT.

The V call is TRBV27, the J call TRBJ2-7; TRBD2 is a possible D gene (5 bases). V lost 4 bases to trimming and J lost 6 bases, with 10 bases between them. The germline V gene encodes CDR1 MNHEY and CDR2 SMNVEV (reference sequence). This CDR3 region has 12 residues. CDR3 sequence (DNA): TGTGCCAGCAGTTCGATACGGGGCGAGCAGTACTTC. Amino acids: CASSSIRGEQYF.

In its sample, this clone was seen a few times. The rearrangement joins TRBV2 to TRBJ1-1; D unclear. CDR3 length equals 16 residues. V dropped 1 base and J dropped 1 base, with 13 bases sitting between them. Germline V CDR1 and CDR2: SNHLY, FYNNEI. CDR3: CASSEVGGSGNTEAFF. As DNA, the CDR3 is TGTGCCAGCAGTGAAGTTGGAGGTTCGGGGAACACTGAAGCTTTCTTT. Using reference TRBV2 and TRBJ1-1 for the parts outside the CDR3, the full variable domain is EPEVTQTPSHQVTQMGQEVILRCVPISNHLYFYWYRQILGQKVEFLVSFYNNEISEKSEIFDDQFSVERPDGSNFTLKIRSTKLEDSAMYFCASSEVGGSGNTEAFFGQGTRLTVV.

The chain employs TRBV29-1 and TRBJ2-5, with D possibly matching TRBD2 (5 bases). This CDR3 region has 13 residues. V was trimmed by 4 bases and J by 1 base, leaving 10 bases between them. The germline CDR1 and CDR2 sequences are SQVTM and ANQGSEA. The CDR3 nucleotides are TGCAGCGTTGCCCCCACTAGCCAAGAGACCCAGTACTTC. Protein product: CSVAPTSQETQYF.

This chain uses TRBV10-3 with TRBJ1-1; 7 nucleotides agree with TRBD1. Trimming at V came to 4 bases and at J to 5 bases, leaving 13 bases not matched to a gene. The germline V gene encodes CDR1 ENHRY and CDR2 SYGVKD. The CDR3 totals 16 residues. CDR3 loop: CAISAREGAPGTEAFF. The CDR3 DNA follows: TGTGCCATCAGTGCTCGGGAGGGGGCGCCGGGTACTGAAGCTTTCTTT.

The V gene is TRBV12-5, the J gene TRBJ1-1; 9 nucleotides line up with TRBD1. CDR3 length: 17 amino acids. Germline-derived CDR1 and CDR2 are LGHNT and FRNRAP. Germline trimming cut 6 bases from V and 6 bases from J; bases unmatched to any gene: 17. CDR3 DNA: TGTGCTAGTGGCCTTTCTCCCGGGACAGGGACGGGGGCTGAAGCTTTCTTT. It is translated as CASGLSPGTGTGAEAFF.

CDR3 in DNA: TGTGCTAGTGGTTTGCTGGGCCTGACAGATACGCAGTATTTT. Amino acid sequence: CASGLLGLTDTQYF. The chain employs TRBV12-5 and TRBJ2-3, with no clear D. The CDR3 extends over 14 amino acids. V lost 2 bases to trimming and J lost 3 bases, with 9 bases between them. Germline CDR1 reads LGHNT; CDR2 reads FRNRAP.

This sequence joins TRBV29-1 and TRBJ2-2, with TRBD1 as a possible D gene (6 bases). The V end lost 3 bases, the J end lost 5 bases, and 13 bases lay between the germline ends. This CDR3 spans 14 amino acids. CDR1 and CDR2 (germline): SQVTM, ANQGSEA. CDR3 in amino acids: CSVENRVSTGELFF. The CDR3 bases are TGCAGCGTTGAGAACAGGGTTTCGACCGGGGAGCTGTTTTTT.

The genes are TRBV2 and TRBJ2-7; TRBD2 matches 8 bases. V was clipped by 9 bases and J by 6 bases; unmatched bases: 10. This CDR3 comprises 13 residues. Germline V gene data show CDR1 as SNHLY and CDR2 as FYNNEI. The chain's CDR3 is CAREGLGAGEQYF. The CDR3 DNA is TGTGCCAGGGAGGGACTAGGTGCGGGCGAGCAGTACTTC.

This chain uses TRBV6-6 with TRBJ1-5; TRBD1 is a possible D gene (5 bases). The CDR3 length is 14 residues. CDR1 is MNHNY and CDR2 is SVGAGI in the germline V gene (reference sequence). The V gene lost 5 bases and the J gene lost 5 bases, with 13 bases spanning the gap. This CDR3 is CASSRSWGYQPQHF. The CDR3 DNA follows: TGTGCCAGCAGTCGCTCCTGGGGCTATCAGCCCCAGCATTTT.

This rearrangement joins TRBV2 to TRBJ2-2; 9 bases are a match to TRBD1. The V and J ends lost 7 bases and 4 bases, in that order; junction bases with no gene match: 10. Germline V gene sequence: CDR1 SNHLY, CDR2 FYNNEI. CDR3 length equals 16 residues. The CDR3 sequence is CASTTQGAEGTGELFF. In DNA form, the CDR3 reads TGTGCCAGCACTACACAGGGGGCCGAGGGCACCGGGGAGCTGTTTTTT.

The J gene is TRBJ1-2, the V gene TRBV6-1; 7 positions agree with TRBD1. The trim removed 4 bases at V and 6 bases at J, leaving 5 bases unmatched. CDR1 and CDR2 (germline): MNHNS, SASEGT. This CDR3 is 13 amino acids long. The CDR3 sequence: CASSASGGDGYTF. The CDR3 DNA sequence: TGTGCCAGCAGTGCTTCAGGGGGAGATGGCTACACCTTC.

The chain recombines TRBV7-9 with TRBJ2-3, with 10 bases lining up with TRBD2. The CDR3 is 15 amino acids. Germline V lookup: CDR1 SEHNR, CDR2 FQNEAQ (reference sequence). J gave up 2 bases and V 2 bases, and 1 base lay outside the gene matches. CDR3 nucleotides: TGTGCCAGCAGCTTAAGCGGGGGGGCCACAGATACGCAGTATTTT. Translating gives CASSLSGGATDTQYF.

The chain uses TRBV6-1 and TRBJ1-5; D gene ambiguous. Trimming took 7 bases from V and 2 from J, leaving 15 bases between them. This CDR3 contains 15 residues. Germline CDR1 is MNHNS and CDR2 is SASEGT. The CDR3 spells CASKIERRGNQPQHF. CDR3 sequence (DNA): TGTGCCAGCAAAATTGAGCGGCGTGGCAATCAGCCCCAGCATTTT.

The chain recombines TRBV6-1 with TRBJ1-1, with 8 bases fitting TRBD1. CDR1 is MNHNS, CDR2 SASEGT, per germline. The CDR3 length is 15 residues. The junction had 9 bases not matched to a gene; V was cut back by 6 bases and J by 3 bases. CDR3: CASSAGGAGDTEAFF. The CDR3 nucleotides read TGTGCCAGCAGCGCAGGGGGCGCGGGTGACACTGAAGCTTTCTTT.

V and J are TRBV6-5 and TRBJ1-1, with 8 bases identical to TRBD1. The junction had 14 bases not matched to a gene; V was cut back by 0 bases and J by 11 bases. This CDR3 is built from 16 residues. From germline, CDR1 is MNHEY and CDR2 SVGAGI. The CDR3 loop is CASSYSLFRQGRTAFF. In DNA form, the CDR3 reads TGTGCCAGCAGTTACTCTCTTTTTCGACAGGGGAGGACGGCTTTCTTT.